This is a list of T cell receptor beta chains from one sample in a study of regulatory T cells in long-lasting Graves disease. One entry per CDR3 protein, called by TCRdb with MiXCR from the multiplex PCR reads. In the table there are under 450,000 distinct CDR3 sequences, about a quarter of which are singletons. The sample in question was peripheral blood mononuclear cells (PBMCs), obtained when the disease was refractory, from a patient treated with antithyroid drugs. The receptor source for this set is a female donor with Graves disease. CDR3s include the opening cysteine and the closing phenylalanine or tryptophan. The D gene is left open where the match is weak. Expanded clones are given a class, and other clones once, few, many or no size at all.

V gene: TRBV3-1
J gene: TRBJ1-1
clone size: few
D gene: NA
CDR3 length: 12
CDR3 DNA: TGTGCCAGCAGCCAGGAGGGGTTGGCAGCTTTCTTT
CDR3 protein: CASSQEGLAAFF

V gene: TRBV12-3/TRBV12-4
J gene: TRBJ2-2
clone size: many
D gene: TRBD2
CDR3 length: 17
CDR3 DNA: TGTGCCAGCAGTTTCGAACTAGCGGGAGGAAGGACCGGGGAGCTGTTTTTT
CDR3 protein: CASSFELAGGRTGELFF

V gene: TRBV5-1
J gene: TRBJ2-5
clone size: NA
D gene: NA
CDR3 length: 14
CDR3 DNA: TGCGCCAGCAGCTGGATGGGAGGAGCCGAACCCCAGTACTTC
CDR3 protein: CASSWMGGAEPQYF

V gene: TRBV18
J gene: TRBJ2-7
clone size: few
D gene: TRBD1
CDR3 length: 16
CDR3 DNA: TGTGCCAGCTCACCACTCGTCGGACAGGGGGGCCACGAGCAGTACTTC
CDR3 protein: CASSPLVGQGGHEQYF

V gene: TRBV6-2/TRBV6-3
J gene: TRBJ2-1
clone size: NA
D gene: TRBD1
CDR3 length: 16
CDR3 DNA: TGTGCCAGCGCCAGAGTAGAGGGGGCTTCCTACAATGAGCAGTTCTTC
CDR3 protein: CASARVEGASYNEQFF

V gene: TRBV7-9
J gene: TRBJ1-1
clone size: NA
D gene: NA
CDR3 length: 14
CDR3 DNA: TGTGCCAGCAGCTTATTGGGGCAAGACACTGAAGCTTTCTTT
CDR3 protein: CASSLLGQDTEAFF

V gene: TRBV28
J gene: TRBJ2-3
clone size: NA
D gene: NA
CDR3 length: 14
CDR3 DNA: TGTGCCAGCAGCCTCCCGATGACAGGAGATACGCAGTATTTT
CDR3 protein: CASSLPMTGDTQYF

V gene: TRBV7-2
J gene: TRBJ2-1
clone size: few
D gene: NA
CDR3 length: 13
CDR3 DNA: TGTGCCAGCAGCTTTAATCCCCCCAATGAGCAGTTCTTC
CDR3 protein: CASSFNPPNEQFF

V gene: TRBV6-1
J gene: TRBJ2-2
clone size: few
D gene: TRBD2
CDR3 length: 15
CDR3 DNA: TGTGCCAGCATACGGGCGGGAGGAAACACCGGGGAGCTGTTTTTT
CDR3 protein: CASIRAGGNTGELFF

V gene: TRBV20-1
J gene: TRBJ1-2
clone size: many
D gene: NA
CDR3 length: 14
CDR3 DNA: TGCAGTGCTAGACGGACGGACGTGCAGTATGGCTACACCTTC
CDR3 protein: CSARRTDVQYGYTF

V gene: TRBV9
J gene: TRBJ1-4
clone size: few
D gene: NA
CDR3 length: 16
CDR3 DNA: TGTGCCAGCAGCGAGGGGGTGTGGAGAACTAATGAAAAACTGTTTTTT
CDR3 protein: CASSEGVWRTNEKLFF

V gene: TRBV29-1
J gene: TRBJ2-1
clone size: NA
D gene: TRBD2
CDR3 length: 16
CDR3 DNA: TGCAGCGTGGACGGACTAGCGGGAGAAGCATACAATGAGCAGTTCTTC
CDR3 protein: CSVDGLAGEAYNEQFF

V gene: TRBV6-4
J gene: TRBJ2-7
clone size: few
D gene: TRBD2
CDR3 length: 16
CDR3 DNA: TGTGCCAGCAGTCCTTTAGCGGGAGCGGTCTCCTACGAGCAGTACTTC
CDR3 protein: CASSPLAGAVSYEQYF

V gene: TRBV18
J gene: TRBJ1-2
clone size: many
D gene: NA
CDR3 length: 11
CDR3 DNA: TGTGCCAGCTCACCTGGAGATGGCTACACCTTC
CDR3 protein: CASSPGDGYTF

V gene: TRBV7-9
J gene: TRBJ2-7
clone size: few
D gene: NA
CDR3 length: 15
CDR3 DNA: TGTGCCAGCAGCTTAGCTACCAGTTCTACCTACGAGCAGTACTTC
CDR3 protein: CASSLATSSTYEQYF

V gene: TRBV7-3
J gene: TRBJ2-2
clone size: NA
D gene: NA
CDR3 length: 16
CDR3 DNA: TGTGCCAGCAGCTTAATGTCAGGGGTCGGTACCGGGGAGCTGTTTTTT
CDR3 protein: CASSLMSGVGTGELFF

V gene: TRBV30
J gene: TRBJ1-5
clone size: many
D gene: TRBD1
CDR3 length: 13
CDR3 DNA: TGTGCCTGGGGACAGGGGACATCTCAGCCCCAGCATTTT
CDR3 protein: CAWGQGTSQPQHF

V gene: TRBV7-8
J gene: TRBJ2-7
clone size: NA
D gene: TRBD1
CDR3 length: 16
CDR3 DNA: TGTGCCAGCAGCCCACCAACAGGGACAGGGGGCGCTGAGCAGTACTTC
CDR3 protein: CASSPPTGTGGAEQYF

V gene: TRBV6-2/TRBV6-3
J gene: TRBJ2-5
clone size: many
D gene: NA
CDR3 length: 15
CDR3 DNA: TGTGCCAGCAGTTACTCGTCCAGCGGAGGGGAGACCCAGTACTTC
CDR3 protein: CASSYSSSGGETQYF

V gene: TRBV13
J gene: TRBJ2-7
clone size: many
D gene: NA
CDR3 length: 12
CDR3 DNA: TGTGCCAGCAGCATACGGGACTACGAGCAGTACTTC
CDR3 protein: CASSIRDYEQYF

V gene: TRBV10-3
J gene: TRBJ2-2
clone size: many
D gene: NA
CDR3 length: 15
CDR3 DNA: TGTGCCATCAGTGAGAGGCAGGGACGGGCCGGGGAGCTGTTTTTT
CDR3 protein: CAISERQGRAGELFF

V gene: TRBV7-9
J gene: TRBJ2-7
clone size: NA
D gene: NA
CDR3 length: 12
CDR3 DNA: TGTGCCAGCAGCCCCCTCGAGTACGAGCAGTACTTC
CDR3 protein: CASSPLEYEQYF

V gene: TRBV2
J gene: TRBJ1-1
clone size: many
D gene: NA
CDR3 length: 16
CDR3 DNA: TGTGCCAGCAGTGAGGAGGGCGCGGGAGGCTACACTGAAGCTTTCTTT
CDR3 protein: CASSEEGAGGYTEAFF

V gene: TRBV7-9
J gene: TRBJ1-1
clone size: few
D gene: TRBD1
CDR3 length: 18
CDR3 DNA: TGTGCCAGCAGCTTAGCGACAGGGGGGCTATACTTGAACACTGAAGCTTTCTTT
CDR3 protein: CASSLATGGLYLNTEAFF

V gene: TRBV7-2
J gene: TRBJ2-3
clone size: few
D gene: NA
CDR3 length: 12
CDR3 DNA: TGTGCCAGCAGCTTATGGGGAGATACGCAGTATTTT
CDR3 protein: CASSLWGDTQYF

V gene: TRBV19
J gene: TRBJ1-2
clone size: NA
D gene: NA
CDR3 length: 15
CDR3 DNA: TGTGCCAGTAGTATGAGGGTTCCAAAGGAAAATGGCTACACCTTC
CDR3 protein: CASSMRVPKENGYTF

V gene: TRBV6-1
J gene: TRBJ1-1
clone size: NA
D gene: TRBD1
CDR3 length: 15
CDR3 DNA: TGTGCCAGCAGCAGACGACTTTCCGGGACAGTTGAAGCTTTCTTT
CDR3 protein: CASSRRLSGTVEAFF

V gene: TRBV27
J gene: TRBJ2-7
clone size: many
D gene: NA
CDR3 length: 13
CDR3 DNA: TGTGCCAGCAGCCCCTCAGGGGAGTACGAGCAGTACTTC
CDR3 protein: CASSPSGEYEQYF

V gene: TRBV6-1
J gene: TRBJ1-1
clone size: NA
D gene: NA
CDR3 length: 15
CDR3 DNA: TGTGCCAGCAGTCCCCGGACTGATGGGAACACTGAAGCTTTCTTT
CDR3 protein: CASSPRTDGNTEAFF

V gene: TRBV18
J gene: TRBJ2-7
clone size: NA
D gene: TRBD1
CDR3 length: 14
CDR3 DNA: TGTGCCAGCTCACCGGGGGGACAGGGGTACGAGCAGTACTTC
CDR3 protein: CASSPGGQGYEQYF

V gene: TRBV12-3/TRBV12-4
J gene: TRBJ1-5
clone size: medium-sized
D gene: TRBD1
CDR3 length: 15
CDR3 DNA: TGTGCCAGCAGTCCGGGACAGGGGGCGAATCAGCCCCAGCATTTT
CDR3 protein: CASSPGQGANQPQHF

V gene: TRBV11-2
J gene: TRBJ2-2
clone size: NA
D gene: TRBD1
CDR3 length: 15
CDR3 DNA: TGTGCCAGCAGCCCTAGACAGGGGGGCACCGGGGAGCTGTTTTTT
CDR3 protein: CASSPRQGGTGELFF

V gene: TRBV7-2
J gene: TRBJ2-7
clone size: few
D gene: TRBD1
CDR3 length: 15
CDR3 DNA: TGTGCCAGCAGCTTAGCCGGGACAGTAATCTACGAGCAGTACTTC
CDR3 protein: CASSLAGTVIYEQYF

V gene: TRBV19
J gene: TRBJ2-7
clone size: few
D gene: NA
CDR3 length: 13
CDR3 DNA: TGTGCCAGTTCGAGAGGGGCCAACTACGAGCAGTACTTC
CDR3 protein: CASSRGANYEQYF

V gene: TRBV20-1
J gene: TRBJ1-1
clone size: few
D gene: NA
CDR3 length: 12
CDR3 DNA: TGCAGTGCCCGGAACCAGAACACTGAAGCTTTCTTT
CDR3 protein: CSARNQNTEAFF

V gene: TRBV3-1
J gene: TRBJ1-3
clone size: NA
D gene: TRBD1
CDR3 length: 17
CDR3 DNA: TGTGCCAGCAGCCACACCGGAGGACAGGGCTCTGGAAACACCATATATTTT
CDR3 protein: CASSHTGGQGSGNTIYF